This T cell receptor beta chain emerged from a study of glioma-infiltrating T cells. Study summary: Dexamethasone exposure before glioma surgery was limited to six or fewer days.

Germline V lookup: CDR1 SGHVS, CDR2 FNYEAQ. There are 15 residues in the CDR3. The V segment lost 5 bases and the J segment 1 base; nucleotides outside the gene matches: 5. Using RNA template, CDR3s of TCR alpha and beta were amplified with iRepertoire arm-PCR. MiXCR, applied by TCRdb to the multiplex PCR reads, yields one record per CDR3 protein. The sample shows about 380,000 distinct CDR3 sequences, 35% to 45% of them seen only once. This TCR derives from a human donor with low-grade glioma or glioblastoma, undergoing nonglioma brain surgery, or in good health (not recorded which). Sequenced input: glioma tissue, nonneoplastic brain tissue, or PBMCs (not recorded which). The chain recombines TRBV7-6 with TRBJ2-1, with 7 bases matching TRBD1. The CDR3: CASSPQGVSYNEQFF. The CDR3 DNA is TGTGCCAGCAGCCCCCAGGGGGTTTCCTACAATGAGCAGTTCTTC.